Described below is a single T cell receptor beta chain sequence and its context. The antigen is unknown. Time point in this sample: newly diagnosed GD, antithyroid drugs for less than 3 months. The TCR library was made from RNA extracted from PBMCs. Germline lookup yields CDR1 KGHSH and CDR2 LQKENI. This CDR3 spans 18 amino acids. V was shortened by 6 bases and J by 0 bases, with 18 bases between the two germline ends. Libraries of TCR beta came from iRepertoire HTBI primers plus Arm-PCR of CDR3 regions. Via MiXCR, TCRdb re-called the multiplex PCR reads, giving one row per CDR3 protein. The profile shows about 470,000 distinct CDR3 sequences, more than 13% of them singletons. This entry is derived from a study of regulatory T cells in long-lasting Graves disease. Study results and limitations: Exclusively peripheral blood, rather than thyroid tissue, was studied.

These same records also appear under a second study, on T cells in Graves' hyperthyroidism and ophthalmopathy. That report adds: Initially, a first-round RT-PCR of the TCR CDR3 employed the HTBI primer set.

This TCR was sampled from a woman in her twenties or thirties with Graves disease. The sequencing here drew on peripheral blood mononuclear cells (PBMCs), taken at new diagnosis, from a patient treated with antithyroid drugs. The genes are TRBV18 and TRBJ1-6; D remains unclear. CDR3: CASSPLERASSYNSPLHF. CDR3 bases: TGTGCCAGCTCGCCCCTCGAACGGGCGAGCTCCTATAATTCACCCCTCCACTTT. Supplemented by reference TRBV18 and TRBJ1-6, the full variable domain reads NAGVMQNPRHLVRRRGQEARLRCSPMKGHSHVYWYRQLPEEGLKFMVYLQKENIIDESGMPKERFSAEFPKEGPSILRIQQVVRGDSAAYFCASSPLERASSYNSPLHFGNGTRLTVT.